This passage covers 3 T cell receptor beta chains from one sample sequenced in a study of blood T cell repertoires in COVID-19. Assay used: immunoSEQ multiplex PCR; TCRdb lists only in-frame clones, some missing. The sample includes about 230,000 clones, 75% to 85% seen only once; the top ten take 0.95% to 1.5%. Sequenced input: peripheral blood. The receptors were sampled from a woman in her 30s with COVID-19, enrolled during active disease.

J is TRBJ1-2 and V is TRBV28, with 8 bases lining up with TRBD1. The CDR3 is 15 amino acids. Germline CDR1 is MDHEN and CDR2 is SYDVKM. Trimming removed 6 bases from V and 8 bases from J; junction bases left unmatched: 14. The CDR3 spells CASSSGQVPAWGYTF. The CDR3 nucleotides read TGTGCCAGCAGCTCGGGACAGGTTCCAGCCTGGGGCTACACCTTC.

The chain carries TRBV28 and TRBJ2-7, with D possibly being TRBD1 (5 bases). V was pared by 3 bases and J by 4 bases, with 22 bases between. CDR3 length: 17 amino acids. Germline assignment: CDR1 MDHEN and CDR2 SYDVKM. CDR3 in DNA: TGTGCCAGCAGTTTTATGGGGCGAGTAAGCCTATTTTACGAGCAGTACTTC. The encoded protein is CASSFMGRVSLFYEQYF.

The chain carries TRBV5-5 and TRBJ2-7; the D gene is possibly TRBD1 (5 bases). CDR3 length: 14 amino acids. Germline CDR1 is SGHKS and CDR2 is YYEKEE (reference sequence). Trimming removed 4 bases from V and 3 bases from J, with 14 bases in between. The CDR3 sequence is CASSGIGVGYEQYF. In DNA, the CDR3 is TGTGCCAGCAGCGGGATAGGGGTTGGCTACGAGCAGTACTTC.